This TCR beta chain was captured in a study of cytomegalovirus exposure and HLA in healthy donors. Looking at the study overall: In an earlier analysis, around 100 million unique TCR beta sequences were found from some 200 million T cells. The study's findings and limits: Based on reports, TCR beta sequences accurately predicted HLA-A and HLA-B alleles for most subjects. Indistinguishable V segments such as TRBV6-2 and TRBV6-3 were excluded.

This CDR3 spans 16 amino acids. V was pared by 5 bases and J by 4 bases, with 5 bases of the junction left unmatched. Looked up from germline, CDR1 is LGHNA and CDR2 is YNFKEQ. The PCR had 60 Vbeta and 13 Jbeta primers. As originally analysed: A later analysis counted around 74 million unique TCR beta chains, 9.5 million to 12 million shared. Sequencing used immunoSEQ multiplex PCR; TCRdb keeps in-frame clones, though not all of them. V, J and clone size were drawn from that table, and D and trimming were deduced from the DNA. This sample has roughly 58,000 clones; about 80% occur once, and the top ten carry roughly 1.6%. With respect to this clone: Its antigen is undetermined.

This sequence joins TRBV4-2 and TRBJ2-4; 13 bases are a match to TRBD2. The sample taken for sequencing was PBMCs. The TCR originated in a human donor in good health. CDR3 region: CASSSTSGGVKNIQYF. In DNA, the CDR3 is TGTGCCAGCAGCTCCACTAGCGGGGGGGTTAAAAACATTCAGTACTTC.